The 21 T cell receptor beta chains below were found in one sample sequenced in a study of cytomegalovirus exposure and HLA in healthy donors. PCR was performed using 60 Vbeta and 13 Jbeta primers. The repertoire was sequenced with immunoSEQ multiplex PCR; TCRdb's copy has only in-frame clones and lacks some. The sample shows 200,000 to 250,000 clones, 80% to 90% of them seen only once. Sequencing used PBMCs. The receptors were gathered from a woman aged 18-29 years in good health and CMV-seronegative.

The chain employs TRBV7-9 and TRBJ1-1; perhaps TRBD1 as D (5 bases). The CDR3 runs to 14 residues. Germline V gene lookup returns CDR1 SEHNR and CDR2 FQNEAQ (reference sequence). V was cut by 3 bases and J by 5 bases, with 13 bases left in between. CDR3 in DNA: TGTGCCAGCAGCTTGCAGTGGGGGAGGACTGAAGCTTTCTTT. It is translated as CASSLQWGRTEAFF.

This clone was seen just once. The chain links TRBV11-3 to TRBJ2-3, with a tentative D call TRBD1 (5 bases). V shed 4 bases and J shed 0 bases, with 17 bases lying between them. The CDR3 contains 17 residues. The V gene's germline CDR1 is SGHNT and CDR2 YENEEA. CDR3: CASSSPQQGPSTDTQYF. As DNA, the CDR3 is TGTGCCAGCAGCTCCCCCCAGCAGGGCCCGAGCACAGATACGCAGTATTTT.

The chain couples TRBV7-9 to TRBJ2-5, with 12 bases lining up with TRBD2. With the DNA end fitting TRBJ2-7 better, the J assignment may be wrong. The germline CDR1 and CDR2 sequences are SEHNR and FQNEAQ (reference sequence). The CDR3 loop spans 17 amino acids. The DNA for the CDR3 is TGTGCCAGCAGCGGACTAGCGGGGTTGGGGAGCTCCTACGAGCAGTACTTC. Amino acid sequence: CASSGLAGLGSSYEQYF.

The chain recombines TRBV9 with TRBJ2-7, with TRBD1 identical over 7 bases. The germline gives CDR1 SGDLS, CDR2 YYNGEE. CDR3 size: 15 residues. The J segment lost 3 bases and the V segment lost 2 bases, leaving 8 bases of the junction unmatched. For the CDR3, the DNA is TGTGCCAGCAGCGTCTCATTCGGGACAGTCTACGAGCAGTACTTC. This sequence encodes CASSVSFGTVYEQYF.

The chain employs TRBV4-3 and TRBJ1-6, with D unresolved. Trimming cost V 0 bases and J 13 bases, with 19 bases left between them. The CDR3 spans 16 residues. CDR1 is LGHNA and CDR2 is YSLEER in the germline V gene. CDR3: CASSQDRGRPSPPLHF. The CDR3 nucleotides are TGCGCCAGCAGCCAAGATCGAGGCAGACCCTCTCCTCCCCTCCACTTT.

The V and J genes are TRBV7-9 and TRBJ1-2, with D unresolved. Germline V gene data show CDR1 as SEHNR and CDR2 as FQNEAQ (reference sequence). The CDR3 spans 15 residues. Deletions cut 0 bases from V and 8 bases from J, with 16 bases between. The CDR3 loop is CASSLAAYPNRGYTF. DNA for the CDR3: TGTGCCAGCAGCTTAGCCGCGTACCCCAATCGGGGCTACACCTTC.

V usage is TRBV28 and J usage is TRBJ1-1; D might be TRBD1 (6 bases). The germline V and J ends were trimmed by 6 bases and 7 bases, with 15 bases remaining between them. Germline loops: CDR1 MDHEN, CDR2 SYDVKM. This CDR3 region has 13 residues. The CDR3 region is CASRQQGYFEAFF. Written as DNA, the CDR3 is TGTGCCAGCAGACAACAGGGATACTTTGAAGCTTTCTTT.

V gene TRBV20-1 combines with J gene TRBJ2-7; maybe TRBD1 (5 bases). Germline loops: CDR1 DFQATT, CDR2 SNEGSKA (reference sequence). V lost 6 bases, J lost 3 bases, and 9 bases lay in between. This CDR3 spans 11 amino acids. The CDR3 coding sequence is TGCAGTGCGACAGCCTTCTACGAGCAGTACTTC. This gives the protein CSATAFYEQYF.

This chain links TRBV5-1 with TRBJ2-2, with 7 bases that match TRBD2. Germline V gives CDR1 SGHRS, CDR2 YFSETQ. V lost 7 bases, J lost 2 bases, and 14 bases stayed unmatched. This CDR3 has 17 amino acids. Written as DNA, the CDR3 is TGCGCCAGCTACCGGAGCGGGAACAATATTAACACCGGGGAGCTGTTTTTT. It translates to CASYRSGNNINTGELFF.

This rearrangement joins TRBV9 to TRBJ1-2; no clear D gene. V shed 3 bases and J shed 0 bases, with 9 bases lying between them. This CDR3 region has 14 residues. Germline V gene lookup returns CDR1 SGDLS and CDR2 YYNGEE. The CDR3: CASSGSSANYGYTF. CDR3 DNA: TGTGCCAGCAGCGGTTCCAGTGCTAACTATGGCTACACCTTC.

In this sample, this clone turned up once. This sequence joins TRBV10-1 and TRBJ2-7; a possible D gene is TRBD1 (5 bases). The CDR3 runs 14 residues. The ends were cut back, 2 bases at V and 3 bases at J, with 11 bases in the middle. Germline V gene lookup returns CDR1 WNHNN and CDR2 SYGVQD (reference sequence). CDR3 nucleotides: TGCGCCAGCAGTGAGACTCAGGGCTTCTACGAGCAGTACTTC. Translation gives CASSETQGFYEQYF.

A note on this clone: Because it lacks the conserved phenylalanine or tryptophan at the end, this CDR3 is likely a read error. Because the CDR3's place on the DNA is in doubt, the DNA is left out and the CDR3 is given as listed by TCRdb. The chain combines TRBV11-2 with TRBJ1-1; TRBD1, as called in the table, went unchecked against the DNA. Germline CDR1 reads SGHAT; CDR2 reads FQNNGV. The CDR3 extends over 13 residues, inclusive of both ends. CDR3 residues: CASSGYRDRAKNL.

The rearrangement joins TRBV5-1 to TRBJ2-7; 7 bases agree with TRBD1. Germline values: CDR1 SGHRS, CDR2 YFSETQ. This CDR3 has 14 amino acids. J gave up 2 bases and V 0 bases, and 2 bases lay outside the gene matches. The CDR3: CASSLVQGAYEQYF. The CDR3 bases are TGCGCCAGCAGCTTGGTTCAGGGGGCCTACGAGCAGTACTTC.

The chain carries TRBV7-2 and TRBJ1-6; D call uncertain. With 2 bases removed from V and 0 bases from J, the gap between germline ends came to 11 bases. This CDR3 spans 17 amino acids. Per germline, CDR1 SGHTA and CDR2 FQGNSA. The CDR3 DNA reads as TGTGCCAGCAGCTTAAACAATTTCAACTCCTATAATTCACCCCTCCACTTT. It encodes CASSLNNFNSYNSPLHF.

The chain couples TRBV27 to TRBJ2-1, with D perhaps TRBD2 (5 bases). Trimming cost V 8 bases and J 6 bases, with 17 bases left between them. This CDR3 comprises 14 residues. Looked up from germline, CDR1 is MNHEY and CDR2 is SMNVEV (reference sequence). The CDR3 DNA sequence: TGTGCCAGCGGATTACTAGTGGGCGGCAATGAGCAGTTCTTC. Translating gives CASGLLVGGNEQFF.

The genes are TRBV19 and TRBJ2-5, with 9 bases that match TRBD1. Germline-derived CDR1 and CDR2 are LNHDA and SQIVND (reference sequence). V was pared by 4 bases and J by 2 bases, with 5 bases of the junction left unmatched. CDR3 length: 15 amino acids. In DNA form, the CDR3 reads TGTGCCAGTAGTACTGACAGGGGGGTACAAGAGACCCAGTACTTC. This encodes CASSTDRGVQETQYF.

The V call is TRBV5-1, the J call TRBJ2-1; 8 bases line up with TRBD2. This CDR3 region has 16 residues. After removal of 5 bases from V and 8 bases from J, the junction contained 15 bases not matched to a gene. Germline V gene data show CDR1 as SGHRS and CDR2 as YFSETQ. This CDR3 reads CASRPSGAGVVYEQFF. DNA of the CDR3: TGCGCCAGCAGACCCTCAGGAGCGGGAGTGGTCTATGAGCAGTTCTTC.

The J gene is TRBJ1-1, the V gene TRBV13; D possibly corresponds to TRBD1 (5 bases). V dropped 2 bases and J dropped 0 bases, with 16 bases sitting between them. In germline, CDR1 is PRHDT, CDR2 FYEKMQ (reference sequence). The CDR3 sequence is 17 residues long. The CDR3 spells CASSLYSRGRMNTEAFF. DNA of the CDR3: TGTGCCAGCAGCTTATATTCTCGGGGGAGAATGAACACTGAAGCTTTCTTT.

The chain combines TRBV4-2 with TRBJ2-7, with a possible D match to TRBD2 (6 bases). The V and J ends lost 4 bases and 6 bases respectively, with 10 bases between them. Germline CDR1 is LGHNA and CDR2 is YNFKEQ. This CDR3 comprises 12 residues. CDR3 region: CASSPDGGEQYF. The CDR3, as DNA: TGTGCCAGCAGCCCTGACGGGGGCGAGCAGTACTTC.

A single count supports this clone. The V gene is TRBV7-2, the J gene TRBJ1-6; D gene ambiguous. Trimming removed 4 bases at V and 10 bases at J, with 8 bases between. Germline V gene sequence: CDR1 SGHTA, CDR2 FQGNSA. The CDR3 totals 12 residues. As DNA, the CDR3 is TGTGCCAGCAGCTATCAGGTATCACCCCTCCACTTT. Translated: CASSYQVSPLHF.

V usage is TRBV4-1 and J usage is TRBJ2-4; a weak D match, TRBD1 (5 bases). The CDR3 loop spans 12 amino acids. Trimming removed 2 bases at V and 15 bases at J, with 14 bases between. From germline, CDR1 is MGHRA and CDR2 YSYEKL. The CDR3 sequence: CASSQIQGSPYF. CDR3 DNA: TGCGCCAGCAGCCAAATCCAGGGTTCTCCGTACTTC.